Presented here are 13 T cell receptor beta chains from one specimen sequenced in a study of blood T cell repertoires in COVID-19. Profiled with immunoSEQ multiplex PCR; TCRdb holds only in-frame clones, not every one. The sample consists of under 200,000 clones, 80% to 90% of them appearing once. The material sequenced was peripheral blood. Every receptor here comes from an older woman who had recovered from COVID-19.

This rearrangement joins TRBV12-3 or TRBV12-4 to TRBJ1-5; TRBD1 aligns across 7 bases. The CDR3 has 13 amino acids. The V gene end was trimmed by 6 bases and the J gene end by 7 bases; junction bases not matched to a gene: 6. The CDR3 protein is CASRTTGEQPQHF. The CDR3 coding sequence is TGTGCCAGCAGGACCACAGGGGAACAGCCCCAGCATTTT.

V usage is TRBV9 and J usage is TRBJ2-2; 7 nucleotides agree with TRBD2. V trimming: 6 bases; J trimming: 0 bases; junction bases outside the gene matches: 2. The germline V gene has CDR1 SGDLS and CDR2 YYNGEE. This CDR3 has 14 residues. Here the CDR3 reads CASKRGANTGELFF. Here the CDR3 DNA reads TGTGCCAGCAAGCGGGGCGCGAACACCGGGGAGCTGTTTTTT. Filled out from reference TRBV9 and TRBJ2-2, the complete variable domain reads DSGVTQTPKHLITATGQRVTLRCSPRSGDLSVYWYQQSLDQGLQFLIQYYNGEERAKGNILERFSAQQFPDLHSELNLSSLELGDSALYFCASKRGANTGELFFGEGSRLTVL.

The chain is built from TRBV28 and TRBJ2-5, with 11 nucleotides matching TRBD2. After removal of 5 bases from V and 3 bases from J, the junction contained 14 bases not matched to a gene. Germline CDR1 MDHEN, CDR2 SYDVKM. The length of the CDR3 is 18 residues. CDR3 loop: CASSGVTSGSIEEETQYF. In nucleotides, the CDR3 is TGTGCCAGCAGTGGGGTTACTAGCGGGAGTATTGAGGAAGAGACCCAGTACTTC. Together with reference TRBV28 and TRBJ2-5, the CDR3 gives the full variable domain: DVKVTQSSRYLVKRTGEKVFLECVQDMDHENMFWYRQDPGLGLRLIYFSYDVKMKEKGDIPEGYSVSREKKERFSLILESASTNQTSMYLCASSGVTSGSIEEETQYFGPGTRLLVL.

The DNA for the CDR3 is TGTGCCAGCGCCCGCATGGGGACAGGGTCCTACGAGCAGTACTTC. Protein sequence: CASARMGTGSYEQYF. The V and J genes are TRBV28 and TRBJ2-7; 9 nucleotides match TRBD1. The CDR3 length is 15 residues. Unmatched junction bases numbered 9, after V lost 8 bases and J lost 1 base. Per the germline V gene, CDR1 is MDHEN and CDR2 is SYDVKM.

In DNA, the CDR3 is TGTGCCTGGAGTGCCGGGGGGGTTTCGGGCACTGAAGCTTTCTTT. Its translation is CAWSAGGVSGTEAFF. J is TRBJ1-1 and V is TRBV30, with a tentative D call TRBD1 (5 bases). Germline CDR1 and CDR2: GTSNPN and SVGIG (reference sequence). CDR3 size: 15 residues. V gave up 1 base and J gave up 4 bases, with 16 bases separating them.

This clone was detected a few times. The chain uses TRBV27 and TRBJ2-5; D remains unclear. CDR1 is MNHEY, CDR2 SMNVEV, per germline (reference sequence). The CDR3 runs to 14 residues. The V end was cut by 8 bases, the J end by 2 bases, with 15 bases between. The CDR3 loop reads CASRPWSEQETQYF. For the CDR3, the DNA is TGTGCCAGCCGCCCATGGAGTGAACAAGAGACCCAGTACTTC.

The gene calls are TRBV9 and TRBJ1-2; 7 bases align to TRBD1. The J segment lost 4 bases and the V segment lost 4 bases, leaving 7 bases of the junction unmatched. CDR1 is SGDLS and CDR2 is YYNGEE in the germline V gene. CDR3 length equals 14 residues. CDR3 nucleotides: TGTGCCAGCAGCAACAACAGGGGACCCTATGGCTACACCTTC. Translating it yields CASSNNRGPYGYTF. The whole variable domain, remainder taken from reference TRBV9 and TRBJ1-2, is DSGVTQTPKHLITATGQRVTLRCSPRSGDLSVYWYQQSLDQGLQFLIQYYNGEERAKGNILERFSAQQFPDLHSELNLSSLELGDSALYFCASSNNRGPYGYTFGSGTRLTVV.

This clone was picked up one time. The rearrangement joins TRBV5-1 to TRBJ2-2; 10 bases line up with TRBD1. Germline V lookup: CDR1 SGHRS, CDR2 YFSETQ. Unmatched junction bases numbered 3, after V lost 0 bases and J lost 4 bases. The CDR3 has 16 amino acids. The chain's CDR3 is CASSLGGQGGTGELFF. The DNA for the CDR3 is TGCGCCAGCAGCTTGGGAGGACAGGGGGGCACCGGGGAGCTGTTTTTT.

This clone was counted between two and nine times. This sequence joins TRBV9 and TRBJ1-1; TRBD1 agrees at 7 bases. The ends lost 7 bases at V and 12 bases at J; junction bases unmatched: 9. Germline V gives CDR1 SGDLS, CDR2 YYNGEE. CDR3 length equals 11 residues. In nucleotides, the CDR3 is TGTGCCAGCGGCAGGGACAGTTCGACTTTCTTT. Protein: CASGRDSSTFF.

This clone was found a few times. The sample contains more than one DNA sequence encoding this CDR3. V gene TRBV3-1 (or the pseudogene TRBV3-2) combines with J gene TRBJ1-1, with TRBD1 as a possible D gene (5 bases). Germline lookup yields CDR1 LGHDT and CDR2 YNNKEL (reference sequence). This CDR3 has 13 residues. Trimming shortened V by 4 bases and J by 5 bases, and 11 bases separated the two germline ends. In DNA form, the CDR3 reads TGTGCCAGCAGCCCCGGGGGTTGGACTGAAGCTTTCTTT. Translated: CASSPGGWTEAFF.

This clone was found many times. The rearrangement uses TRBV3-1 (or the pseudogene TRBV3-2) and TRBJ2-3, with D tentatively TRBD2 (6 bases). This CDR3 has 12 residues. Trimming stripped 6 bases from V and 4 bases from J, with 8 bases between. From germline, CDR1 is LGHDT and CDR2 YNNKEL (reference sequence). The CDR3 region is CASRAGPDTQYF. The CDR3 coding sequence is TGTGCCAGCAGGGCGGGACCAGATACGCAGTATTTT.

This chain links TRBV5-1 with TRBJ2-3; 10 positions match TRBD2. This CDR3 region has 15 residues. In germline, CDR1 is SGHRS, CDR2 YFSETQ. V lost 4 bases and J lost 6; bases outside the gene matches: 8. CDR3: CASSTTAGGPDTQYF. Written as DNA, the CDR3 is TGCGCCAGCAGCACAACAGCGGGGGGGCCGGATACGCAGTATTTT.

Regarding this clone: Other DNA sequences in the same sample also yield this CDR3. Written as DNA, the CDR3 is TGCGCCAGCAGCCTCGCAGGGGGCGGAAACACCATATATTTT. Protein product: CASSLAGGGNTIYF. The chain has TRBV5-1 and TRBJ1-3, with TRBD1 identical over 8 bases. The ends lost 4 bases at V and 4 bases at J; junction bases unmatched: 4. CDR1 and CDR2 from the germline V gene are SGHRS and YFSETQ. CDR3 length: 14 amino acids.